A single sample is the source of the 4 T cell receptor beta chains below, sequenced in a study of blood T cells in healthy people across ages. Together with a sample-barcoded 5' primer, a J-beta primer mix was included in a second PCR lasting about 6 to 11 cycles. TCRdb re-called the 5' RACE reads with MiXCR, one entry per CDR3 protein. Of 890,000 or so distinct CDR3 sequences in the sample, 55% to 65% were seen once. Sequenced input: blood. The receptors were gathered from a man aged 30 to 39 in good health.

CDR3 residues: CASSEGTGTYNEQFF. The CDR3 bases are TGTGCCAGCAGCGAGGGGACAGGAACTTACAATGAGCAGTTCTTC. V gene TRBV12-3 or TRBV12-4 combines with J gene TRBJ2-1, with 8 bases fitting TRBD1. The CDR3 extends over 15 amino acids. The V and J ends lost 6 bases and 4 bases, in that order; junction bases with no gene match: 8.

The chain carries TRBV6-2 or TRBV6-3 and TRBJ2-3; possible D gene TRBD2, 8 bases. CDR1 is MNHEY and CDR2 is SVGEGT in the germline V gene. V dropped 0 bases and J dropped 5 bases, with 24 bases sitting between them. The CDR3 spans 19 residues. The CDR3 is CASSYSNKRGNHRGDTQYF. CDR3 nucleotides: TGTGCCAGCAGTTACTCGAACAAGCGGGGGAACCACAGGGGAGATACGCAGTATTTT.

The rearrangement joins TRBV29-1 to TRBJ2-7; D not certain. CDR3 length equals 11 residues. V was trimmed by 3 bases and J by 5 bases, leaving 8 bases between them. In germline, CDR1 is SQVTM, CDR2 ANQGSEA. The CDR3 nucleotides read TGCAGCGTTGATAAGGGCGACGAGCAGTACTTC. Residues: CSVDKGDEQYF.

The chain combines TRBV7-9 with TRBJ2-1; 10 bases are shared with TRBD2. CDR1 and CDR2 from the germline V gene are SEHNR and FQNEAQ (reference sequence). The CDR3 is made up of 16 amino acids. Trimming removed 2 bases from V and 12 bases from J; junction bases left unmatched: 13. CDR3 nucleotide sequence: TGTGCCAGCAGCTTACGAAACAGCGGGGGGGGCTTCGGGCAGTTCTTC. Amino acids: CASSLRNSGGGFGQFF.